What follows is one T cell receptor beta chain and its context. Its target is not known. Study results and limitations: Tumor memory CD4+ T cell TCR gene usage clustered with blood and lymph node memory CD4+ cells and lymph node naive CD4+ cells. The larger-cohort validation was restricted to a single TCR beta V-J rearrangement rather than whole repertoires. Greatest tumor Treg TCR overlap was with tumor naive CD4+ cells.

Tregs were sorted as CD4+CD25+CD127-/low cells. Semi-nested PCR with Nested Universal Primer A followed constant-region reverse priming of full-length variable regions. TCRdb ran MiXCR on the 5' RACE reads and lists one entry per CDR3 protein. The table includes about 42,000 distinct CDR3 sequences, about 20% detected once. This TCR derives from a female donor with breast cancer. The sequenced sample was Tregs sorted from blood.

CDR3 in amino acids: CATSDPRPGQGTNEQFF. CDR3 bases: TGTGCCACCAGTGATCCTAGACCGGGACAGGGCACCAATGAGCAGTTCTTC. The chain uses TRBV24-1 and TRBJ2-1; TRBD1 matches at 9 bases. V shed 3 bases, J shed 6 bases, and the junction held 11 bases outside the gene matches. Germline CDR1 is KGHDR and CDR2 is SFDVKD. The CDR3 extends over 17 amino acids.